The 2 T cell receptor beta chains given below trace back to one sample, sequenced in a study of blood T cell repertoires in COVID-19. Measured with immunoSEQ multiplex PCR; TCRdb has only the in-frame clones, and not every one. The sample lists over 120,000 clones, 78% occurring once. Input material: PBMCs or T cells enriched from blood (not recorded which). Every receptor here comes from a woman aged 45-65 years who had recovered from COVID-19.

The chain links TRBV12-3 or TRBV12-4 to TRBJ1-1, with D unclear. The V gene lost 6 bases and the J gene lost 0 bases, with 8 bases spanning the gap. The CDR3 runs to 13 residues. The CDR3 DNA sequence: TGTGCCAGCAGCCTAAGATTGAACACTGAAGCTTTCTTT. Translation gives CASSLRLNTEAFF.

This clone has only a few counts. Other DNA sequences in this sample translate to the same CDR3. The CDR3 is CAIRGTSGGTDTQYF. The CDR3 DNA reads TGTGCCATCAGGGGGACTAGCGGGGGCACAGATACGCAGTATTTT. The chain couples TRBV10-3 to TRBJ2-3; 13 nucleotides align to TRBD2. With V trimmed by 6 bases and J by 1 base, 1 base remained unmatched. CDR1 and CDR2 (germline): ENHRY, SYGVKD. The CDR3 is made up of 15 amino acids.